This T cell receptor beta chain was obtained from a study of blood T cell repertoires in COVID-19. At the level of the study: T cells, B-cell-depleted T cells, or PBMCs supplied cDNA or gDNA.

Per germline, CDR1 MNHEY and CDR2 SVGAGI. Between the trimmed V and J ends, which lost 6 bases and 2 bases, there was a span of 13 bases. The CDR3 has 14 residues. Original handling: It was from reference gene primer amplification that nucleated cell counts were estimated. Here immunoSEQ multiplex PCR was the method, and the copy in TCRdb shows in-frame clones only, minus some. V, J and clone size reflect that table, while D and trimming were determined from the DNA. The data show some 340,000 clones, around 86% seen once. Participants came from 24 US areas, aged roughly 18 to 90 years. Each recovered donor of Cohort 3 presented with two negative PCRs, clearance, or symptom resolution.

V and J are TRBV6-5 and TRBJ1-2; D is perhaps TRBD1 (5 bases). Sequenced sample: PBMCs or T cells enriched from blood (not recorded which). The receptor was derived from a woman aged 45-60 years who had recovered from COVID-19. The CDR3 DNA sequence: TGTGCCAGCAGCCCGGACATTCTGAACTATGGCTACACCTTC. Its protein is CASSPDILNYGYTF.